The present entry profiles one T cell receptor (beta chain) with its context. Its target is not known. The protocol was immunoSEQ multiplex PCR, while the TCRdb copy is restricted to in-frame clones and leaves out a portion. The sample lists roughly 140,000 clones; around 88% were seen once. V gave up 5 bases and J gave up 10 bases, with 18 bases separating them. Germline V gene lookup returns CDR1 SEHNR and CDR2 FQNEAQ (reference sequence). This CDR3 is 14 amino acids long. This specimen belongs to a study of T cell responses to AZD1222 COVID-19 vaccine. Study findings and constraints: Spike-specific TCR depth and breadth grew after two AZD1222 doses. Donors were mostly white British, more females; clonal diversity possibly underestimated. Repertoires in all cases were sampled only once the peak T cell response had passed.

This chain uses TRBV7-9 with TRBJ2-4; D call uncertain. This specimen consisted of peripheral blood, obtained on day 0 of AZD1222 vaccination. The clonotype was recovered from an adult in good health. CDR3 residues: CASSATVYTAIQYF. CDR3 nucleotide sequence: TGTGCCAGCAGCGCTACAGTCTATACCGCTATTCAGTACTTC.